This TCR beta chain was retrieved from a study of blood T cell repertoires in COVID-19. Sequenced by immunoSEQ multiplex PCR; TCRdb stores in-frame clones only, minus some. The sample shows about 86,000 clones, 82% of them seen only once. V lost 4 bases and J lost 4; bases outside the gene matches: 10. The CDR3 extends over 15 amino acids. Germline V gives CDR1 SGDLS, CDR2 YYNGEE. The specimen was peripheral blood. V and J are TRBV9 and TRBJ2-5, with TRBD1 matching 7 bases. This clonotype was sampled from a woman at least 80 years old with acute or convalescent COVID-19. The CDR3 loop is CASSPLGQSGETQYF. The CDR3 coding sequence is TGTGCCAGCAGCCCCTTGGGACAGTCGGGAGAGACCCAGTACTTC.